One T cell receptor beta chain is described in this entry. Antigen unknown. The sample originates from a study of T cell responses to AZD1222 COVID-19 vaccine. The CDR3 loop spans 12 amino acids. In germline, CDR1 is SNHLY, CDR2 FYNNEI. The V and J ends lost 6 bases and 6 bases, in that order; junction bases with no gene match: 5. Findings and caveats of the study: Epitopes outside B.1.351 and B.1.1.7 mutated regions reportedly drew nearly half of spike TCRs. Repertoire sampling occurred only after the peak T cell response.

Profiled with immunoSEQ multiplex PCR; TCRdb holds only in-frame clones, not every one. Here the sample spans fewer than 150,000 clones, approximately 90% being singletons. Second-dose timings of about 4 or about 12 weeks were pooled. This sequence joins TRBV2 and TRBJ2-7, with TRBD1 identical over 7 bases. This specimen consisted of peripheral blood, obtained 28 days after the second AZD1222 dose. This receptor was taken from an adult who received the AZD1222 COVID-19 vaccine. CDR3: CASRLQGFEQYF. The CDR3 region has the DNA TGTGCCAGCAGGCTACAGGGGTTCGAGCAGTACTTC.